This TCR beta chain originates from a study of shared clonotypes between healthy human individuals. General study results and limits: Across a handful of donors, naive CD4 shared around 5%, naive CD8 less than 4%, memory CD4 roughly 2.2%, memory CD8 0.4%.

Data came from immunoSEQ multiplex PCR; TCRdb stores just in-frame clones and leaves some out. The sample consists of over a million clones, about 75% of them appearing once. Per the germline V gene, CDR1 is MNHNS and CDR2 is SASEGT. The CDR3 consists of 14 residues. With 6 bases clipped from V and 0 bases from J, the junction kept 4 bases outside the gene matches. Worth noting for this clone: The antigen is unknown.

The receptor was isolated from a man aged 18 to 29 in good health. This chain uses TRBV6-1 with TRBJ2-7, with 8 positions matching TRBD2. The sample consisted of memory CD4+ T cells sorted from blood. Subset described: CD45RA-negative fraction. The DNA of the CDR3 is TGTGCCAGCAGGGGACTAGTGCCCTCCTACGAGCAGTACTTC. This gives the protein CASRGLVPSYEQYF.